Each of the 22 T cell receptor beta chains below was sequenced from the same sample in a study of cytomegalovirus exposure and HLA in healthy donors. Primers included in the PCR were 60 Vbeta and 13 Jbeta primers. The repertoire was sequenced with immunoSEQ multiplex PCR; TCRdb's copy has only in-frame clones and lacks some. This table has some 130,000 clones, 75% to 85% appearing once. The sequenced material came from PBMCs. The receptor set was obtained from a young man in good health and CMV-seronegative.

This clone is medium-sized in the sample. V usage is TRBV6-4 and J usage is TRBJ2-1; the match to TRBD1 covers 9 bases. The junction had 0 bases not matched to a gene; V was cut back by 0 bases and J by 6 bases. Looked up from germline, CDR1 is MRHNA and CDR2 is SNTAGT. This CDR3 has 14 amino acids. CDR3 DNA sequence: TGTGCCAGCAGTGACTCGACAGGGGGCAATGAGCAGTTCTTC. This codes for CASSDSTGGNEQFF.

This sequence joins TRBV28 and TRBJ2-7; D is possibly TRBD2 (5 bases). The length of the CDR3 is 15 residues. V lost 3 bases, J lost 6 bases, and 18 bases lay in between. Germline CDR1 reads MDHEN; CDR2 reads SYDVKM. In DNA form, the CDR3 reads TGTGCCAGCAGTTTCGACCCACGTTCGGGGTCCGAGCAGTACTTC. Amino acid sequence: CASSFDPRSGSEQYF.

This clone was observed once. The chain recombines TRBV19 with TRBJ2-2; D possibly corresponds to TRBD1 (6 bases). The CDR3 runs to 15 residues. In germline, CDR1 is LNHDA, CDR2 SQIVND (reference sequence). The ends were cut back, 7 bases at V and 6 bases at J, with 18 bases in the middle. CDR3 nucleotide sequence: TGTGCCAGTATCTCTGTAGGGGGAAAGGCCGGGGAGCTGTTTTTT. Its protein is CASISVGGKAGELFF.

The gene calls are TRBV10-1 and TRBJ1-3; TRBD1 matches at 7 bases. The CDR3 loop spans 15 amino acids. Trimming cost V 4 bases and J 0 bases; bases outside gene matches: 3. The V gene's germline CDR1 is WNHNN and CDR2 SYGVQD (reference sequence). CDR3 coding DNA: TGCGCCAGCAGTGGCGGGACAGCCTCTGGAAACACCATATATTTT. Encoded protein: CASSGGTASGNTIYF.

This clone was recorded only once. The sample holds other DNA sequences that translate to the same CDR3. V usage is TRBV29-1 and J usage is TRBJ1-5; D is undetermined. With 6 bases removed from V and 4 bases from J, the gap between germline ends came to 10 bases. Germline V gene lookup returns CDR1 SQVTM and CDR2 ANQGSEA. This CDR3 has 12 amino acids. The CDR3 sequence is CSVRTGNQPQHF. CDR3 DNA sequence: TGCAGCGTCCGGACTGGGAATCAGCCCCAGCATTTT.

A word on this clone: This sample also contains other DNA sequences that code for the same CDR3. The CDR3 here is CASSESGTSGDTQYF. The CDR3 DNA reads TGCGCCAGCAGTGAGTCCGGGACTAGCGGAGATACGCAGTATTTT. The chain recombines TRBV10-2 with TRBJ2-3, with TRBD2 matching 11 bases. Per the germline V gene, CDR1 is WSHSY and CDR2 is SAAADI. Germline trimming cut 0 bases from V and 5 bases from J; bases unmatched to any gene: 1. This CDR3 has 15 amino acids.

The CDR3 nucleotides are TGCGCCAGCAGCTTGAGTTGGAGGGCCTCTTCCTACGAGCAGTACTTC. It yields the protein CASSLSWRASSYEQYF. This chain joins TRBV5-1 and TRBJ2-7; weak D call: TRBD2 (6 bases). With 1 base removed from V and 1 base from J, the gap between germline ends came to 15 bases. The CDR3 has 16 residues. The germline V gene encodes CDR1 SGHRS and CDR2 YFSETQ.

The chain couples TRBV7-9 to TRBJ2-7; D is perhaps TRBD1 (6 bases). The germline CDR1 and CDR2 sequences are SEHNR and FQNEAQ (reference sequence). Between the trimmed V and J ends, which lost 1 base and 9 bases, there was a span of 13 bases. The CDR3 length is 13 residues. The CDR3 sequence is CASSLEPRGGQYF. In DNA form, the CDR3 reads TGTGCCAGCAGCTTAGAACCCAGGGGCGGGCAGTACTTC. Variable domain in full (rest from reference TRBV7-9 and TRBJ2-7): DTGVSQNPRHKITKRGQNVTFRCDPISEHNRLYWYRQTLGQGPEFLTYFQNEAQLEKSRLLSDRFSAERPKGSFSTLEIQRTEQGDSAMYLCASSLEPRGGQYFGPGTRLTVT.

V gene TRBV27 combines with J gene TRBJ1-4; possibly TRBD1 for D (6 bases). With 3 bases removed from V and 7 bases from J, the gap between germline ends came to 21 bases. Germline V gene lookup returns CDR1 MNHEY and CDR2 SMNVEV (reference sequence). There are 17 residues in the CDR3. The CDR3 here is CASSFRPPGGGIEKLFF. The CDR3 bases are TGTGCCAGCAGTTTCCGCCCCCCGGGGGGCGGAATTGAAAAACTGTTTTTT.

CDR3 in amino acids: CASSPRDEKLFF. The CDR3 nucleotides read TGTGCCAGCAGTCCCCGGGATGAAAAACTGTTTTTT. This chain connects TRBV9 to TRBJ1-4; no firm D call. V shed 5 bases and J shed 6 bases, with 8 bases lying between them. The CDR3 length is 12 residues. CDR1 SGDLS and CDR2 YYNGEE come from the germline V gene.

Here the CDR3 reads CAWSPDMRGTDTQYF. The CDR3 DNA follows: TGTGCCTGGAGTCCCGACATGAGGGGCACAGATACGCAGTATTTT. The chain joins TRBV30 to TRBJ2-3; tentative D call: TRBD2 (5 bases). There are 15 residues in the CDR3. Trimming removed 2 bases at V and 1 base at J, with 13 bases between. CDR1 GTSNPN and CDR2 SVGIG come from the germline V gene (reference sequence).

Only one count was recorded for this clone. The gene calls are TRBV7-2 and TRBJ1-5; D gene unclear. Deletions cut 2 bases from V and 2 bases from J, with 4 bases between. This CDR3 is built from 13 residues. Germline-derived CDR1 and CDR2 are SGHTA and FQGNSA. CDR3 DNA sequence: TGTGCCAGCAGCTTACAGGGCAATCAGCCCCAGCATTTT. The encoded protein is CASSLQGNQPQHF.

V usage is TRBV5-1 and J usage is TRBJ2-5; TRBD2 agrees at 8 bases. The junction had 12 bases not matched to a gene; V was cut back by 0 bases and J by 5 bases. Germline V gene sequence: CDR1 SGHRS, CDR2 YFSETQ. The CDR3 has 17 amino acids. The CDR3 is CASSLVPSGSSTETQYF. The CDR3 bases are TGCGCCAGCAGCTTGGTCCCGAGCGGGAGTTCGACGGAGACCCAGTACTTC.

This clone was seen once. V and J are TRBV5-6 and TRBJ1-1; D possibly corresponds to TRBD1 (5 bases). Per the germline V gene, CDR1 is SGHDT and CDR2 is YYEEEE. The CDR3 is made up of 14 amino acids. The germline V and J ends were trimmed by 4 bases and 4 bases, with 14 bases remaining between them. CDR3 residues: CASSLTDSFTEAFF. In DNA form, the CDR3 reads TGTGCCAGCAGCCTTACCGACAGTTTCACTGAAGCTTTCTTT.

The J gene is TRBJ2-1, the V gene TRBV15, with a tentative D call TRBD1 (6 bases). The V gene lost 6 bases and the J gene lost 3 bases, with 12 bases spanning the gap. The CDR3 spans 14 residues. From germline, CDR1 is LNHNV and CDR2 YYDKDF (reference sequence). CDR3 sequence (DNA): TGTGCCACCAGGGGAGCGACAGGCTACAATGAGCAGTTCTTC. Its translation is CATRGATGYNEQFF.

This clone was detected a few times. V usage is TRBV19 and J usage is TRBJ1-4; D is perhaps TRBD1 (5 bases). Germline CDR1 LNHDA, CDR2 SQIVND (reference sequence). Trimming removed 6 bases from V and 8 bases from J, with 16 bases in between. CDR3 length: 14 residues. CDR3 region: CASSPVGGEEKLFF. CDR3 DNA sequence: TGTGCCAGTAGCCCGGTGGGAGGGGAAGAAAAACTGTTTTTT.

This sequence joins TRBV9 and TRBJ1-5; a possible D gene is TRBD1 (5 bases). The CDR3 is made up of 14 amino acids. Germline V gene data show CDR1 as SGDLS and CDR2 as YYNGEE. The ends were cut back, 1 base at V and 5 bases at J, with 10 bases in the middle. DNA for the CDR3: TGTGCCAGCAGCGTAAGAGGGGAGGATCAGCCCCAGCATTTT. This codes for CASSVRGEDQPQHF.

The CDR3 region is CASTTGSGSYNSPLHF. As DNA, the CDR3 is TGCGCCAGCACCACGGGGTCGGGCTCCTATAATTCACCCCTCCACTTT. This chain links TRBV5-1 with TRBJ1-6; D gene unclear. The germline V gene has CDR1 SGHRS and CDR2 YFSETQ. Trimming shortened V by 6 bases and J by 0 bases, and 13 bases separated the two germline ends. The CDR3 totals 16 residues.

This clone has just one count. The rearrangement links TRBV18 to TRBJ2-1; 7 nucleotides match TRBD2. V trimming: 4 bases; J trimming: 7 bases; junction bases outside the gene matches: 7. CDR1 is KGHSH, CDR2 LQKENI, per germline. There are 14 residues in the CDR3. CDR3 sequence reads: CASSLRETLNEQFF. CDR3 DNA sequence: TGTGCCAGCTCACTGCGGGAGACTCTAAATGAGCAGTTCTTC. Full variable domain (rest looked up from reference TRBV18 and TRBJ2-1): NAGVMQNPRHLVRRRGQEARLRCSPMKGHSHVYWYRQLPEEGLKFMVYLQKENIIDESGMPKERFSAEFPKEGPSILRIQQVVRGDSAAYFCASSLRETLNEQFFGPGTRLTVL.

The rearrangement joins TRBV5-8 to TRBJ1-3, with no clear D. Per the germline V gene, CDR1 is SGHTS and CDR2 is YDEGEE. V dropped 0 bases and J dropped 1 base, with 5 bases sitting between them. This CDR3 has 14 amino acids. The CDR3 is CASSLVHSGNTIYF. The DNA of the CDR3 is TGTGCCAGCAGCTTGGTACATTCTGGAAACACCATATATTTT.

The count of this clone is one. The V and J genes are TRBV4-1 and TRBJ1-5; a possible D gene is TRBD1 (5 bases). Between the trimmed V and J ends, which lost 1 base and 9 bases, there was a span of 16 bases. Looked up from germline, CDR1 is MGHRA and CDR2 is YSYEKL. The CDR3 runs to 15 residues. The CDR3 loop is CASSQVGQGGGPQHF. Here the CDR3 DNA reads TGCGCCAGCAGCCAAGTAGGTCAGGGCGGCGGGCCCCAGCATTTT.

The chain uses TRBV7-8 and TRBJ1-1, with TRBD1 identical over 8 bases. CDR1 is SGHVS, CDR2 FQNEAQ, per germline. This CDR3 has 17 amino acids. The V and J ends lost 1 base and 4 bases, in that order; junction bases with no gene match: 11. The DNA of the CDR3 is TGTGCCAGCAGCTTAGTAGACAGGGGAAAACACCCCACTGAAGCTTTCTTT. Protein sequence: CASSLVDRGKHPTEAFF.